This T cell receptor (beta chain) comes out of a study of persistence of HIV-infected CD4 T cells. Study-wide background: Suppressive ART had lasted a median of roughly 8 years.

The libraries were made with immunoSEQ version 4 in survey mode. Profiling relied on immunoSEQ multiplex PCR, and the TCRdb table lists in-frame clones only, not all of them. The repertoire consists of some 30,000 clones, with 82% occurring once and the leading ten covering about 6%. With respect to this clone: Its antigen is undetermined. This CDR3 is also generated by other DNA sequences in the sample.

Germline assignment: CDR1 SGHRS and CDR2 YFSETQ. The ends lost 0 bases at V and 7 bases at J; junction bases unmatched: 7. The length of the CDR3 is 14 residues. Study-wide findings and caveats: Compared with CD3/CD28-stimulated cells, CMV- and Gag-responding cells showed lower TCRbeta richness. The rare CMV-responding cells with HIV-1 proviruses were not separately TCR-sequenced.

Lysates of CMV-infected fibroblasts at around 9.8 ug/mL stimulated these cells. Sorted nonresponding memory CD4+ T cells were CD40L-negative, CD69-negative, CD45RO-high. Donors had CD4+ T cell counts above 400 cells/uL and were CMV-seropositive. This sequence originates from an adult woman with HIV who was CMV-seropositive. Specimen: CD4+ T cells sorted from PBMCs after roughly 18-hour stimulation, collected from a patient who received antiretroviral therapy. The chain employs TRBV5-1 and TRBJ2-7; 7 nucleotides align to TRBD2. In DNA, the CDR3 is TGCGCCAGCAGCTTGGGGGGGGGAGAGGGGGAGCAGTACTTC. Translating gives CASSLGGGEGEQYF.